One sample yielded the 8 T cell receptor beta chains listed below, sequenced in a study of shared clonotypes between healthy human individuals. CD8 cells classed as naive were CD45RO-negative and positively selected for CCR7, excluding terminally differentiated effector memory CD45RA+ cells. Clones were sequenced by immunoSEQ multiplex PCR, and TCRdb holds only the in-frame ones, with some missing. The sample contains about 2 million clones, approximately 94% of which appear only once. The specimen sequenced was naive CD8+ T cells sorted from blood. These receptors all stem from a man aged 18 to 29 in good health.

This clone was found a few times. The chain combines TRBV7-2 with TRBJ1-5; D ambiguous. Trimming pared 6 bases from V and 0 bases from J, leaving 9 bases between. The CDR3 contains 14 residues. Germline CDR1 and CDR2: SGHTA and FQGNSA. CDR3 residues: CASRENYSNQPQHF. The CDR3 bases are TGTGCCAGCAGAGAAAATTATAGCAATCAGCCCCAGCATTTT.

This clone was picked up one time. This chain connects TRBV4-3 to TRBJ1-4; D gene uncertain. CDR3 length: 15 residues. Germline CDR1 is LGHNA and CDR2 is YSLEER. V lost 0 bases and J lost 4, with 9 bases in between. The CDR3 DNA sequence: TGCGCCAGCAGCCAAGATCTAGGGATTAATGAAAAACTGTTTTTT. Its translation is CASSQDLGINEKLFF.

The chain uses TRBV13 and TRBJ1-2; D remains ambiguous. Germline V gene data show CDR1 as PRHDT and CDR2 as FYEKMQ (reference sequence). The CDR3 sequence is 14 residues long. Between the trimmed V and J ends, which lost 5 bases and 8 bases, there was a span of 18 bases. DNA of the CDR3: TGTGCCAGCAGCGAGGGAACAATTGATGGGGGCTACACCTTC. Its translation: CASSEGTIDGGYTF.

This clone was seen more than once but under ten times. The chain employs TRBV12-5 and TRBJ1-1; D unresolved. CDR3 length: 12 residues. The germline V gene encodes CDR1 LGHNT and CDR2 FRNRAP. The V gene lost 2 bases and the J gene lost 10 bases, with 11 bases spanning the gap. In DNA form, the CDR3 reads TGTGCTAGTGGTTTGCCCCCGTTTTCAGCTTTCTTT. It yields the protein CASGLPPFSAFF. The whole variable domain, filled in from reference TRBV12-5 and TRBJ1-1, reads DARVTQTPRHKVTEMGQEVTMRCQPILGHNTVFWYRQTMMQGLELLAYFRNRAPLDDSGMPKDRFSAEMPDATLATLKIQPSEPRDSAVYFCASGLPPFSAFFGQGTRLTVV.

The V call is TRBV25-1, the J call TRBJ2-1; 13 nucleotides align to TRBD2. Trimming took 4 bases from V and 5 from J; bases not matched to a gene: 2. Per the germline V gene, CDR1 is MGHDK and CDR2 is SYGVNS. The CDR3 runs to 15 residues. DNA of the CDR3: TGTGCCAGCAGTGGTGGACTAGCGGGAGACAATGAGCAGTTCTTC. Its protein is CASSGGLAGDNEQFF.

This clone was recorded only once. The same CDR3 can be traced to other DNA sequences in this sample. This rearrangement joins TRBV5-1 to TRBJ2-5; 8 nucleotides align to TRBD1. CDR1 and CDR2 from the germline V gene are SGHRS and YFSETQ. Trimming cost V 3 bases and J 4 bases; bases outside gene matches: 5. This CDR3 is built from 14 residues. The CDR3 DNA follows: TGCGCCAGCAGCTCCGGACAGGGTCGAGAGACCCAGTACTTC. Residues: CASSSGQGRETQYF.

This clone has only a few counts. One end of the junction does not line up with germline, which may come from a read error. The rearrangement links TRBV29-1 to TRBJ2-2, with D unresolved. This CDR3 contains 13 residues. Germline CDR1 is SQVTM and CDR2 is ANQGSEA. The CDR3 sequence: CSVEGSYTGELFF. The DNA for the CDR3 is TGCAGCGTCGAAGGATCTTACACCGGGGAGCTGTTTTTT.

This sequence joins TRBV4-1 and TRBJ2-7; unclear D gene. With 1 base removed from V and 3 bases from J, the gap between germline ends came to 7 bases. This CDR3 region has 13 residues. CDR1 MGHRA and CDR2 YSYEKL come from the germline V gene. The CDR3 nucleotides are TGCGCCAGCAGCCAAGCTGCGGACTACGAGCAGTACTTC. This sequence encodes CASSQAADYEQYF.